The present T cell receptor beta chain was sequenced within a study of T cells in Graves' hyperthyroidism and ophthalmopathy. Study findings and constraints: Among clonotypes expanded in thyroid above 0.001, most were also found in blood.

Per the germline V gene, CDR1 is MNHNS and CDR2 is SASEGT. J lost 3 bases, V lost 7 bases, and 5 bases had no gene match. CDR3 length: 14 residues. For this clonotype: Antigen unknown.

Researchers amplified the TCR beta CDR3 regions from RNA transcripts. With the HTBI primer set, the TCR CDR3 went through a first round of RT-PCR. TCRdb called the multiplex PCR reads again in MiXCR, with one record for every CDR3 protein. The sample contains about 770,000 distinct CDR3 sequences, approximately 18% of which appear only once. Exclusion criteria comprised uncontrolled infection, other autoimmune disease, pregnancy or lactation. Blood sampling occurred at first hyperthyroidism diagnosis, ahead of any ophthalmopathy symptoms. Approximately 9.3 ml of fresh peripheral blood supplied the PBMCs.

This sequence joins TRBV6-1 and TRBJ2-5; 10 bases fit TRBD1. The sequence was obtained from a woman aged 45-65 years with Graves' hyperthyroidism that later progressed to Graves' ophthalmopathy. Sequenced: blood. The CDR3 region is CASNKGTGEETQYF. The DNA of the CDR3 is TGTGCCAGCAACAAGGGGACAGGGGAAGAGACCCAGTACTTC.